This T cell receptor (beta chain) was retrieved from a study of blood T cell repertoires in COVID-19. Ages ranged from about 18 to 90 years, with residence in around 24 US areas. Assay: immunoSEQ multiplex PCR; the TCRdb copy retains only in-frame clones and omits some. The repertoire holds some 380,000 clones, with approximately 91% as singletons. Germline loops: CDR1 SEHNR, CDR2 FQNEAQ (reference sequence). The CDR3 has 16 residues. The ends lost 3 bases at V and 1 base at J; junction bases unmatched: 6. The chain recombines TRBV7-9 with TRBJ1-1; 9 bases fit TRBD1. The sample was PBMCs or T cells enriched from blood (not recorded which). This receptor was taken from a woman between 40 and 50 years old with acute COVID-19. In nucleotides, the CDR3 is TGTGCCAGCAGCTTCGGGACAGGGTGGGCGAACACTGAAGCTTTCTTT. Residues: CASSFGTGWANTEAFF.